This is a list of T cell receptor beta chains from one sample in a study of OX40 agonist ivuxolimab in advanced cancers. The repertoire was sequenced with immunoSEQ multiplex PCR; TCRdb's copy has only in-frame clones and lacks some. Here the sample spans 45,000 or so clones, 75% to 85% being singletons. The specimen was CD4+ or CD8+ T cells sorted from blood, collected in a trial of the OX40 agonist ivuxolimab. The source of these receptors is an adult with an advanced solid tumor such as melanoma, head and neck, liver or kidney cancer. The CDR3 runs from the conserved cysteine through the conserved F or W. D genes are given only for firm matches. Clone size is stated in some rows and not others, as once, few, many or a class when expanded.

size: .; D: .; J: TRBJ1-6; V: TRBV30; CDR3: CAWSGARISPLHF; DNA: TGTGCCTGGAGTGGGGCCAGGATTTCACCCCTCCACTTT
size: .; D: TRBD2; J: TRBJ2-1; V: TRBV5-1; CDR3: CASSLAGGNSYNEQFF; DNA: TGCGCCAGCAGCTTAGCGGGGGGGAACTCCTACAATGAGCAGTTCTTC
size: .; D: TRBD2; J: TRBJ2-1; V: TRBV7-8; CDR3: CASSKGLADSYNEQFF; DNA: TGTGCCAGCAGCAAGGGACTAGCGGACTCCTACAATGAGCAGTTCTTC
size: few; D: .; J: TRBJ2-3; V: TRBV23-1; CDR3: CASSPGGQSTDTQYF; DNA: TGCGCCAGCAGTCCCGGTGGGCAGAGCACAGATACGCAGTATTTT
size: .; D: .; J: TRBJ1-5; V: TRBV10-3; CDR3: CAISPSGIETQHF; DNA: TGTGCCATCAGTCCGAGTGGGATAGAGACCCAGCATTTT
size: .; D: .; J: TRBJ2-1; V: TRBV27; CDR3: CASSLRGSQRSNEQFF; DNA: TGTGCCAGCAGTTTACGCGGTAGCCAAAGAAGTAATGAGCAGTTCTTC
size: .; D: TRBD2; J: TRBJ2-7; V: TRBV7-6; CDR3: CASSLAAGGGGSYEQYF; DNA: TGTGCCAGCAGCTTAGCAGCGGGCGGCGGGGGCTCCTACGAGCAGTACTTC
size: .; D: TRBD2; J: TRBJ2-7; V: TRBV19; CDR3: CASSIDLLGLAGAEQYF; DNA: TGTGCCAGTAGTATAGATCTCTTGGGACTAGCGGGAGCCGAGCAGTACTTC
size: .; D: .; J: TRBJ1-2; V: TRBV27; CDR3: CASSPLGLQTYGYTF; DNA: TGTGCCAGCAGCCCCCTGGGGCTCCAGACCTATGGCTACACCTTC
size: medium-sized; D: .; J: TRBJ1-2; V: TRBV18; CDR3: CASSPRPPPNYGYTF; DNA: TGTGCCAGCTCACCACGGCCGCCTCCTAACTATGGCTACACCTTC
size: .; D: TRBD1; J: TRBJ2-1; V: TRBV2; CDR3: CASVRDRGFNEQFF; DNA: TGTGCCAGCGTCCGGGACAGGGGATTCAATGAGCAGTTCTTC
size: .; D: .; J: TRBJ1-4; V: TRBV2; CDR3: CASRAFGIGGAGEELFF; DNA: TGTGCCAGCAGGGCCTTTGGAATTGGAGGAGCGGGGGAGGAACTGTTTTTT
size: .; D: .; J: TRBJ1-5; V: TRBV5-1; CDR3: CASSLGTANQPQHF; DNA: TGCGCCAGCAGCTTGGGGACAGCAAATCAGCCCCAGCATTTT
size: .; D: .; J: TRBJ2-1; V: TRBV7-8; CDR3: CASSRGTAEQFF; DNA: TGTGCCAGCAGCCGAGGGACCGCCGAGCAGTTCTTC
size: .; D: .; J: TRBJ1-5; V: TRBV27; CDR3: CASTDYQSVTNYSNQPQHF; DNA: TGTGCCAGCACCGATTACCAGTCAGTGACAAATTATAGCAATCAGCCCCAGCATTTT
size: .; D: .; J: TRBJ1-1; V: TRBV6-1; CDR3: CASSFPNRDATEAFF; DNA: TGTGCCAGCAGTTTCCCTAACAGGGATGCCACTGAAGCTTTCTTT
size: once; D: .; J: TRBJ1-1; V: TRBV28; CDR3: CASNRLMNTEAFF; DNA: TGTGCCAGCAATCGGCTTATGAACACTGAAGCTTTCTTT
size: few; D: TRBD2; J: TRBJ2-1; V: TRBV7-7; CDR3: CASRRNSGAHNEQFF; DNA: TGTGCTAGCAGGCGAAATAGCGGGGCCCACAATGAGCAGTTCTTC
size: .; D: .; J: TRBJ1-5; V: TRBV5-8; CDR3: CASSLVRGPYMGNQPQHF; DNA: TGTGCCAGCAGCTTGGTCAGGGGCCCTTATATGGGCAATCAGCCCCAGCATTTT
size: once; D: .; J: TRBJ1-1; V: TRBV21-1; CDR3: CASSTRDGSQDTEAFF; DNA: TGTGCCAGCAGCACTCGGGACGGGTCCCAGGACACTGAAGCTTTCTTT
size: once; D: .; J: TRBJ1-2; V: TRBV19; CDR3: CATRLGESDYGYTF; DNA: TGTGCCACCCGCTTGGGGGAATCGGACTATGGCTACACCTTC
size: .; D: TRBD1; J: TRBJ2-2; V: TRBV5-1; CDR3: CASSLGQGGSAGELFF; DNA: TGCGCCAGCAGCCTGGGACAGGGAGGTTCTGCCGGGGAGCTGTTTTTT
size: .; D: .; J: TRBJ2-7; V: TRBV7-9; CDR3: CASSMGRLSYEQYF; DNA: TGTGCCAGCAGCATGGGACGGCTTTCCTACGAGCAGTACTTC
size: .; D: TRBD1; J: TRBJ1-2; V: TRBV19; CDR3: CASTSRGLTYGYTF; DNA: TGTGCCAGCACTTCCAGGGGGTTAACCTATGGCTACACCTTC
size: .; D: TRBD2; J: TRBJ2-7; V: TRBV6-5; CDR3: CASSYATSEEQYF; DNA: TGTGCCAGCAGTTATGCAACTAGCGAAGAGCAGTACTTC
size: .; D: TRBD2; J: TRBJ2-3; V: TRBV2; CDR3: CASESSGRSTDTQYF; DNA: TGTGCCAGCGAGTCGAGCGGGAGAAGCACAGATACGCAGTATTTT
size: .; D: .; J: TRBJ2-2; V: TRBV2; CDR3: CASLKNTGELFF; DNA: TGTGCCAGTCTAAAGAACACCGGGGAGCTGTTTTTT
size: .; D: .; J: TRBJ2-1; V: TRBV5-1; CDR3: CASSLDRGNEQFF; DNA: TGCGCCAGCAGCTTGGATAGGGGTAATGAGCAGTTCTTC
size: .; D: TRBD2; J: TRBJ2-2; V: TRBV5-1; CDR3: CASSLGSGGVTGELFF; DNA: TGCGCCAGCAGCTTGGGGAGCGGGGGGGTCACCGGGGAGCTGTTTTTT
size: .; D: TRBD1; J: TRBJ1-1; V: TRBV30; CDR3: CAWSGTGYTEAFF; DNA: TGTGCCTGGAGCGGGACAGGGTATACTGAAGCTTTCTTT
size: once; D: .; J: TRBJ2-7; V: TRBV9; CDR3: CASSVRETGPSYEQYF; DNA: TGTGCCAGCAGCGTACGGGAGACAGGGCCCTCCTACGAGCAGTACTTC
size: once; D: .; J: TRBJ1-1; V: TRBV2; CDR3: CASSERVNTEAFF; DNA: TGTGCCAGCAGTGAACGAGTGAACACTGAAGCTTTCTTT
size: .; D: .; J: TRBJ1-2; V: TRBV19; CDR3: CASSIEAGDGYTF; DNA: TGTGCCAGTAGTATAGAGGCAGGGGACGGCTACACCTTC
size: .; D: TRBD1; J: TRBJ1-2; V: TRBV18; CDR3: CASSPRRDSSYGYTF; DNA: TGTGCCAGCTCACCACGTAGGGACAGTTCTTATGGCTACACCTTC
size: .; D: .; J: TRBJ1-6; V: TRBV30; CDR3: CAYGSSYNSPLHF; DNA: TGTGCCTACGGTAGCTCCTATAATTCACCCCTCCACTTT
size: .; D: .; J: TRBJ2-5; V: TRBV7-3; CDR3: CASSMSGTRKETQYF; DNA: TGTGCCAGCAGCATGTCCGGAACAAGGAAAGAGACCCAGTACTTC
size: .; D: .; J: TRBJ2-7; V: TRBV27; CDR3: CASGSYSYEQYF; DNA: TGTGCCAGCGGATCCTACTCCTACGAGCAGTACTTC
size: .; D: .; J: TRBJ1-1; V: TRBV20-1; CDR3: CSAGGAGEVF; DNA: TGCAGTGCCGGAGGGGCCGGCGAAGTCTTT
size: .; D: .; J: TRBJ2-3; V: TRBV7-2; CDR3: CASNRGVGADTQYF; DNA: TGTGCCAGCAACCGCGGGGTGGGCGCAGATACGCAGTATTTT
size: once; D: .; J: TRBJ2-7; V: TRBV11-2; CDR3: CASSLARGEQYF; DNA: TGTGCCAGCAGCTTAGCTAGGGGCGAGCAGTACTTC
size: .; D: .; J: TRBJ2-7; V: TRBV6-5; CDR3: CASRRDSYEQYF; DNA: TGTGCCAGCAGGCGGGACTCCTACGAGCAGTACTTC
size: .; D: TRBD1; J: TRBJ1-2; V: TRBV9; CDR3: CASTTGGIYGYTF; DNA: TGTGCCAGCACGACAGGGGGCATCTATGGCTACACCTTC
size: .; D: .; J: TRBJ2-5; V: TRBV14; CDR3: CASSQLQGRLETQYF; DNA: TGTGCCAGCAGCCAGTTACAGGGAAGATTGGAGACCCAGTACTTC
size: .; D: .; J: TRBJ1-2; V: TRBV5-1; CDR3: CASSIPGTYGYTF; DNA: TGCGCCAGCAGCATACCCGGGACCTATGGCTACACCTTC